This TCR beta chain is from a study of shared clonotypes between healthy human individuals. Notes on the study in general: Larger richness was generally estimated for naive than memory subsets. Non-shared clonotypes had lower generation probabilities than clonotypes shared by all four sorted-subset donors.

This clone was observed once. Its antigen is undetermined. Trimming removed 7 bases from V and 2 bases from J; junction bases left unmatched: 7. The CDR3 is made up of 15 amino acids. Germline CDR1 SGHNT, CDR2 YYREEE (reference sequence). CD45RO-negative CD8 cells positively selected for CCR7 made up the naive population, which excluded terminally differentiated effector memory CD45RA+ cells. TCRdb keeps only in-frame clones here, not all; method: immunoSEQ multiplex PCR. Altogether 1.5 million to 2.5 million clones are present, roughly 95% being singletons, with the ten largest covering 0.9% to 1.5%.

The rearrangement uses TRBV5-4 and TRBJ2-2; TRBD1 matches at 8 bases. Sequencing was done on a sample of naive CD8+ T cells sorted from blood. The source of this sequence is a young man in good health. CDR3 region: CASGQGQTNTGELFF. CDR3 nucleotide sequence: TGTGCCAGCGGACAGGGACAGACAAACACCGGGGAGCTGTTTTTT.